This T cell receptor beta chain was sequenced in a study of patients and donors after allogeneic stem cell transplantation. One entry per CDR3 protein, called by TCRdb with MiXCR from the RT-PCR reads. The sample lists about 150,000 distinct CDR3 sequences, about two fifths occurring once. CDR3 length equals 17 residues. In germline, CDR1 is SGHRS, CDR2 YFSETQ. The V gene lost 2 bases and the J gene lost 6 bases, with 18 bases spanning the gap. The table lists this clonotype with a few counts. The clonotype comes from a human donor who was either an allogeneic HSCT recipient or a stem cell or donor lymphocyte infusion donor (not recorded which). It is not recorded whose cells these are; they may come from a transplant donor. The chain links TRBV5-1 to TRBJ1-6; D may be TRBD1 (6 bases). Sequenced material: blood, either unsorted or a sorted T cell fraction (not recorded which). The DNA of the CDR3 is TGCGCCAGCAGCTTTCTCGGCGGGGGGCCAGTTAATTCACCCCTCCACTTT. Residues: CASSFLGGGPVNSPLHF.